These 18 T cell receptor beta chains came from one sample sequenced in a study of blood T cell repertoires in COVID-19. Sequencing used immunoSEQ multiplex PCR; TCRdb keeps in-frame clones, though not all of them. The profile shows roughly 190,000 clones, 84% of them singletons. The source material was peripheral blood. These receptor sequences come from a woman aged 70 to 79 with COVID-19, enrolled during active disease.

The chain links TRBV28 to TRBJ2-5, with 12 bases lining up with TRBD1. This CDR3 contains 15 residues. Trimming took 3 bases from V and 3 from J; bases not matched to a gene: 2. CDR1 is MDHEN and CDR2 is SYDVKM in the germline V gene. This CDR3 is CASSFGTGGEETQYF. The CDR3, as DNA: TGTGCCAGCAGTTTCGGGACAGGGGGCGAAGAGACCCAGTACTTC.

The V and J genes are TRBV10-3 and TRBJ1-6, with D perhaps TRBD1 (5 bases). The CDR3 is 14 amino acids. Per the germline V gene, CDR1 is ENHRY and CDR2 is SYGVKD. V lost 5 bases and J lost 7, with 12 bases in between. CDR3 DNA: TGTGCCATCAGTTTCCGGGACTACAATTCACCCCTCCACTTT. It specifies CAISFRDYNSPLHF.

The chain employs TRBV27 and TRBJ1-2; perhaps TRBD1 as D (5 bases). V lost 5 bases and J lost 3, with 16 bases in between. Germline CDR1 is MNHEY and CDR2 is SMNVEV (reference sequence). The CDR3 length is 15 residues. The CDR3 sequence is CASSTQPGFYYGYTF. Written as DNA, the CDR3 is TGTGCCAGCAGTACCCAACCAGGGTTTTACTATGGCTACACCTTC.

The chain joins TRBV6-5 to TRBJ1-2; D gene uncertain. There are 15 residues in the CDR3. The V end was cut by 5 bases, the J end by 4 bases, with 17 bases between. Germline loops: CDR1 MNHEY, CDR2 SVGAGI. CDR3 DNA sequence: TGTGCCAGCAGTCTAGGATCCTACCCACTCTATGGCTACACCTTC. Its translation is CASSLGSYPLYGYTF.

The chain links TRBV19 to TRBJ2-3; D might be TRBD2 (6 bases). The germline V gene has CDR1 LNHDA and CDR2 SQIVND (reference sequence). The CDR3 has 15 amino acids. V was pared by 6 bases and J by 1 base, with 14 bases between. CDR3 in DNA: TGTGCCAGTAGCTCTCGAGCGGGCCGCACAGATACGCAGTATTTT. Amino acids: CASSSRAGRTDTQYF.

The chain has TRBV30 and TRBJ1-2, with 7 bases fitting TRBD1. This CDR3 has 14 amino acids. CDR1 and CDR2 from the germline V gene are GTSNPN and SVGIG (reference sequence). V lost 3 bases and J lost 7; bases outside the gene matches: 11. In DNA, the CDR3 is TGTGCCTGGAGGGTCTCGACAGGGTTCGGTGGCTACACCTTC. It encodes CAWRVSTGFGGYTF.

V usage is TRBV11-2 and J usage is TRBJ1-2, with 7 bases fitting TRBD1. This CDR3 has 15 residues. CDR1 is SGHAT and CDR2 is FQNNGV in the germline V gene. The V segment lost 6 bases and the J segment 4 bases; nucleotides outside the gene matches: 11. Here the CDR3 reads CASSLSGTESYGYTF. The CDR3 coding sequence is TGTGCCAGCAGTTTGTCCGGGACAGAATCCTATGGCTACACCTTC.

The V and J genes are TRBV21-1 and TRBJ1-1. TRBV21-1 is a pseudogene locus. This CDR3 is built from 17 residues. CDR3 DNA: TGTGCCAGCAGCAAAGGGGTTTCGGGAGGGGGTAACACTGAAGCTTTCTTT. Translating it yields CASSKGVSGGGNTEAFF.

CDR3 nucleotide sequence: TGTGCCAGCAGCTTCATCAGGGTTGGGTACGAGCAGTACTTC. This encodes CASSFIRVGYEQYF. The J gene is TRBJ2-7, the V gene TRBV7-8; tentative D call: TRBD1 (5 bases). CDR1 and CDR2 (germline): SGHVS, FQNEAQ. The CDR3 covers 14 residues. Trimming shortened V by 3 bases and J by 4 bases, and 13 bases separated the two germline ends.

The chain uses TRBV2 and TRBJ2-1, with 13 bases lining up with TRBD2. V gave up 7 bases and J gave up 8 bases; unmatched junction bases: 20. The germline V gene has CDR1 SNHLY and CDR2 FYNNEI. The CDR3 has 19 residues. CDR3: CASTFPLAGGPGRRDEQFF. CDR3 coding DNA: TGTGCCAGCACCTTTCCACTAGCGGGAGGGCCTGGGCGAAGAGATGAGCAGTTCTTC.

This rearrangement joins TRBV27 to TRBJ2-7; tentatively, D is TRBD2 (5 bases). V lost 8 bases and J lost 7, with 12 bases in between. There are 11 residues in the CDR3. The V gene's germline CDR1 is MNHEY and CDR2 SMNVEV (reference sequence). CDR3 DNA sequence: TGTGCCAGCGGCACATCGGGGGAGCAGTACGTC. Its translation: CASGTSGEQYV.

The rearrangement joins TRBV6-5 to TRBJ1-5, with TRBD1 matching over 9 bases. Germline-derived CDR1 and CDR2 are MNHEY and SVGAGI. The CDR3 totals 15 residues. J lost 5 bases, V lost 5 bases, and 7 bases had no gene match. The CDR3 bases are TGTGCCAGCAGTAGGACAGGGGTTGATGATCAGCCCCAGCATTTT. Amino acid sequence: CASSRTGVDDQPQHF.

The chain links TRBV15 to TRBJ1-1, with 9 bases aligning to TRBD1. Trimming cost V 5 bases and J 6 bases; bases outside gene matches: 10. Germline V lookup: CDR1 LNHNV, CDR2 YYDKDF (reference sequence). The CDR3 is made up of 15 amino acids. For the CDR3, the DNA is TGTGCCACCAGCCGCTACAGGGGGCTAAGGGCTGAAGCTTTCTTT. It translates to CATSRYRGLRAEAFF.

The rearrangement joins TRBV6-5 to TRBJ2-3, with TRBD2 identical over 11 bases. V was pared by 7 bases and J by 4 bases, with 7 bases of the junction left unmatched. This CDR3 has 15 residues. Per germline, CDR1 MNHEY and CDR2 SVGAGI. The CDR3 reads CASTLLAGEADTQYF. CDR3 DNA sequence: TGTGCCAGCACTCTACTAGCGGGGGAGGCAGATACGCAGTATTTT.

This chain connects TRBV19 to TRBJ2-2; 10 nucleotides line up with TRBD1. The CDR3 runs 16 residues. Unmatched junction bases numbered 7, after V lost 7 bases and J lost 2 bases. Germline CDR1 and CDR2: LNHDA and SQIVND (reference sequence). The CDR3 DNA is TGTGCCAGTATCCCCGGGACAGGGGCCAACACCGGGGAGCTGTTTTTT. This gives the protein CASIPGTGANTGELFF.

The chain couples TRBV28 to TRBJ1-2; a weak D match, TRBD1 (6 bases). The germline gives CDR1 MDHEN, CDR2 SYDVKM. The germline V and J ends were trimmed by 4 bases and 2 bases, with 23 bases remaining between them. The CDR3 length is 18 residues. The CDR3 bases are TGTGCCAGCAGTTCCCCCTACGACTCTGACAGGTCGAACTATGGCTACACCTTC. As protein: CASSSPYDSDRSNYGYTF.

This chain links TRBV28 with TRBJ1-4, with 8 bases aligning to TRBD1. Germline loops: CDR1 MDHEN, CDR2 SYDVKM. The V and J ends lost 5 bases and 3 bases, in that order; junction bases with no gene match: 5. The CDR3 runs 15 residues. CDR3 loop: CASSLRTGPNEKLFF. For the CDR3, the DNA is TGTGCCAGCAGTCTCCGGACAGGGCCTAATGAAAAACTGTTTTTT.

The chain uses TRBV14 and TRBJ2-1, with D possibly TRBD2 on 6 matching bases. CDR3 size: 14 residues. Trimming stripped 4 bases from V and 5 bases from J, with 12 bases between. Germline V gene data show CDR1 as SGHDN and CDR2 as FVKESK. The CDR3 protein is CASSLGGWDNEQFF. The CDR3 bases are TGTGCCAGCAGCCTGGGGGGATGGGACAATGAGCAGTTCTTC.